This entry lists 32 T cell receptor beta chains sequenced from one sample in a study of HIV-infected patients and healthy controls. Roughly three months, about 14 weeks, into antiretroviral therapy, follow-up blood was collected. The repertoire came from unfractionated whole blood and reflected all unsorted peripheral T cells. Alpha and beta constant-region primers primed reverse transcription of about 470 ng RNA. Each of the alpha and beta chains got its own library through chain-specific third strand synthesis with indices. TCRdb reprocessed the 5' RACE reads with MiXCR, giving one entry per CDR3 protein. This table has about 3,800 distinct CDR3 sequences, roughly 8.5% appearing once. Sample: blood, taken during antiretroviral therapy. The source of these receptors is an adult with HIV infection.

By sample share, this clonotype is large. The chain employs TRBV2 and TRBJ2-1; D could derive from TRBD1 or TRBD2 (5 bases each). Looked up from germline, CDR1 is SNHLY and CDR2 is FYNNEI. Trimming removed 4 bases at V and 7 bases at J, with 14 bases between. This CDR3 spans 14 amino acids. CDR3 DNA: TGTGCCAGCAGTGGCGAGGGGTCGGTAAATGAGCAGTTCTTC. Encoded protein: CASSGEGSVNEQFF.

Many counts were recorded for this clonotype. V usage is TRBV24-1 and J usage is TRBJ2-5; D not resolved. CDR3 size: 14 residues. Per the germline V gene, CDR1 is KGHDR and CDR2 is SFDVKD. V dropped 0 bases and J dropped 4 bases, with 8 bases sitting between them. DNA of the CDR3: TGTGCCACCAGTGATTTGTCATCCCTAGAGACCCAGTACTTC. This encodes CATSDLSSLETQYF.

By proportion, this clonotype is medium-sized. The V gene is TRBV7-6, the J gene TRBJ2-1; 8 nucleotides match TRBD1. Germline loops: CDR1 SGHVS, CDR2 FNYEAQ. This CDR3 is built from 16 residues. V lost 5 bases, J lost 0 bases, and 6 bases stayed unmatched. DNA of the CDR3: TGTGCCAGCAGCGGACAGGGATCCAGCTCCTACAATGAGCAGTTCTTC. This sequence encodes CASSGQGSSSYNEQFF.

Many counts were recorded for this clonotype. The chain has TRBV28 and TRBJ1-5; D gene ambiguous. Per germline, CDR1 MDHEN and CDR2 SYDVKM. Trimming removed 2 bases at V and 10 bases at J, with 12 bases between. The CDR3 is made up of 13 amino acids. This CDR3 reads CASSLPPRVPQHF. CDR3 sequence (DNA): TGTGCCAGCAGTTTACCCCCCCGAGTACCCCAGCATTTT.

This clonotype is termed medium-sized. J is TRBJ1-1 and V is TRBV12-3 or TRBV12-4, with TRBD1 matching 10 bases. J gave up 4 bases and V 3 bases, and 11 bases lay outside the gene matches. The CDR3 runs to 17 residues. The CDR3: CASSFGDRGAGVTEAFF. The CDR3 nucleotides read TGTGCCAGCAGTTTTGGGGACAGGGGCGCCGGGGTCACTGAAGCTTTCTTT.

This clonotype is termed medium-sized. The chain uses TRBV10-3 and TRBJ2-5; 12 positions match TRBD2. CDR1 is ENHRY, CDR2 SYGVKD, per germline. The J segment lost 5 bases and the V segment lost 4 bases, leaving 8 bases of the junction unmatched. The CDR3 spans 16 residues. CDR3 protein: CAISGPGLAGTETQYF. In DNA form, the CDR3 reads TGTGCCATCAGTGGGCCCGGACTAGCGGGGACTGAGACCCAGTACTTC.

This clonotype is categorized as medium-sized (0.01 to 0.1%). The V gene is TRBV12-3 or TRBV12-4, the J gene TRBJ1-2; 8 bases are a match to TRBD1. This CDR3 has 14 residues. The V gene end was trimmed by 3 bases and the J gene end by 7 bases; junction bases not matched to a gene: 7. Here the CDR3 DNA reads TGTGCCAGCAGTTTGATGGGCAGGGGGCCTGGCTACACCTTC. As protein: CASSLMGRGPGYTF.

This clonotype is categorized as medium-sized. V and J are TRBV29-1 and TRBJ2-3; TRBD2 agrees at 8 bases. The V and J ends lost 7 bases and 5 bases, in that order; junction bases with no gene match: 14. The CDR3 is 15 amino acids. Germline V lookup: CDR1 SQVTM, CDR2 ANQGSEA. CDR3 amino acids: CSGALTSASEDTQYF. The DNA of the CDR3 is TGCAGCGGTGCCCTGACTAGCGCGTCCGAAGATACGCAGTATTTT.

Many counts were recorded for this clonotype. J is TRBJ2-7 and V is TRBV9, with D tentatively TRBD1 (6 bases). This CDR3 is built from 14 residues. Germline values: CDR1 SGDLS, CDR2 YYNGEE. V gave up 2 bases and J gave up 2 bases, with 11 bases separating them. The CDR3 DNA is TGTGCCAGCAGCGTGGACAGTGCCACCTACGAGCAGTACTTC. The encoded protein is CASSVDSATYEQYF. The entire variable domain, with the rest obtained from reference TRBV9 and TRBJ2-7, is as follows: DSGVTQTPKHLITATGQRVTLRCSPRSGDLSVYWYQQSLDQGLQFLIQYYNGEERAKGNILERFSAQQFPDLHSELNLSSLELGDSALYFCASSVDSATYEQYFGPGTRLTVT.

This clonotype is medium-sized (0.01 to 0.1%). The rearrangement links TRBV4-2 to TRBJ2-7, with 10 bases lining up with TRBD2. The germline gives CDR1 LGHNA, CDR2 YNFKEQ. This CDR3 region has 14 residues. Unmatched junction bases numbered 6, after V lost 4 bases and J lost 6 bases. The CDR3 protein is CASSRGLAVSEQYF. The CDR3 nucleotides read TGTGCCAGCAGCCGAGGACTAGCGGTCTCCGAGCAGTACTTC.

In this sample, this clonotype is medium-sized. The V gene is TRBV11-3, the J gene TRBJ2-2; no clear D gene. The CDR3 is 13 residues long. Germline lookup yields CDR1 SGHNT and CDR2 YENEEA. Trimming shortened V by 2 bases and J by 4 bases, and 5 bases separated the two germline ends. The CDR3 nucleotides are TGTGCCAGCAGCTTATTGGCCACCGGGGAGCTGTTTTTT. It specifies CASSLLATGELFF.

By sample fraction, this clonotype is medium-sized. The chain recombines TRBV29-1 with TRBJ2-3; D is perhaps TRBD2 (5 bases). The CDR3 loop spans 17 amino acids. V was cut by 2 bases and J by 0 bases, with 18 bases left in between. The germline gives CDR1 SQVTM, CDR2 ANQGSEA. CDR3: CSVESEVTKWSTDTQYF. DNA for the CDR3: TGCAGCGTTGAAAGCGAGGTGACTAAATGGAGCACAGATACGCAGTATTTT.

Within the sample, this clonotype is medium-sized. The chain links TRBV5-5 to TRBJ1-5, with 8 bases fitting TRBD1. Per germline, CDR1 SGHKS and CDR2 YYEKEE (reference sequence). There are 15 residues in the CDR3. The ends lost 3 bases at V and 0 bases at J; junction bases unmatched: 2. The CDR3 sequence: CASSSGQGSNQPQHF. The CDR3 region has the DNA TGTGCCAGCAGCTCCGGACAGGGTAGCAATCAGCCCCAGCATTTT.

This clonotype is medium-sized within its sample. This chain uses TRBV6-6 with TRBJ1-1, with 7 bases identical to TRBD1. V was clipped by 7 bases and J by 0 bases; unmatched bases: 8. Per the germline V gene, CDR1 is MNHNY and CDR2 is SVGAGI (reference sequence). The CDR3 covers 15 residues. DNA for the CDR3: TGTGCCAGCACCCTAGGCGGACAGGTGAACACTGAAGCTTTCTTT. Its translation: CASTLGGQVNTEAFF.

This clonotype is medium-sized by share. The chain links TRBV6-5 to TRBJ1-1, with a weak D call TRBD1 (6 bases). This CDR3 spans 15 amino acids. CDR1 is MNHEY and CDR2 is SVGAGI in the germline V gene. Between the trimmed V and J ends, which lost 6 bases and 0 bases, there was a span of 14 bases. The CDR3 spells CASRNSGHMNTEAFF. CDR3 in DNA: TGTGCCAGCAGAAACTCGGGACATATGAACACTGAAGCTTTCTTT.

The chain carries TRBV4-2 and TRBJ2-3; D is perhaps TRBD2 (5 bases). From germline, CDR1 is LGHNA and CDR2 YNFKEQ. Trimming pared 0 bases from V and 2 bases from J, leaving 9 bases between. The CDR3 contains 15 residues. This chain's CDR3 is CASSQDRRITDTQYF. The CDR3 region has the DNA TGTGCCAGCAGCCAAGATCGGAGGATCACAGATACGCAGTATTTT.

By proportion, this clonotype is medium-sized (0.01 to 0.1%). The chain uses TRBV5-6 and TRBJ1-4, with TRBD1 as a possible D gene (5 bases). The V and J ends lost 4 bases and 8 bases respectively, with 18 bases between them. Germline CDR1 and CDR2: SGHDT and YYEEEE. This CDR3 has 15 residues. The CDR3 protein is CASSPGLGEGEKLFF. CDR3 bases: TGTGCCAGCAGCCCCGGGTTAGGGGAAGGGGAAAAACTGTTTTTT.

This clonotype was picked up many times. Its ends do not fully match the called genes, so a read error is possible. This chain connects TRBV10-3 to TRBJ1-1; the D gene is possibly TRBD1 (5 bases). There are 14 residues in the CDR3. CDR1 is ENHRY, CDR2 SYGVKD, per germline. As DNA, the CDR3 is TGTGCCATCAGTGCGGTAAGCTGGGGCACTGAAGCTTTTTTT. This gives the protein CAISAVSWGTEAFF.

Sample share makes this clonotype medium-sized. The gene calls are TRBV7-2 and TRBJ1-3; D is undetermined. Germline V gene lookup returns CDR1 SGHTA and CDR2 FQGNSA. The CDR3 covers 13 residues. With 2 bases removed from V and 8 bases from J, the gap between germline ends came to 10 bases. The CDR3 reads CASSLSLEDTIYF. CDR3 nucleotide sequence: TGTGCCAGCAGCTTATCACTCGAGGACACCATATATTTT.

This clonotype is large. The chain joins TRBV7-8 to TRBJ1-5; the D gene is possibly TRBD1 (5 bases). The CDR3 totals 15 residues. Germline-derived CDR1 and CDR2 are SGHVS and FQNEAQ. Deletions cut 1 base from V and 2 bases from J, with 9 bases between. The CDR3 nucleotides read TGTGCCAGCAGCTTAGGGGTGGGACGCAATCAGCCCCAGCATTTT. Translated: CASSLGVGRNQPQHF.

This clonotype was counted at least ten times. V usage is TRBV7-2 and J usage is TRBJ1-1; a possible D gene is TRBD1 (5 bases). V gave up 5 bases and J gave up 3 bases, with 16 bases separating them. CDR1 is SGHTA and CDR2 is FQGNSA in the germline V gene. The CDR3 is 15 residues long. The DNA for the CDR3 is TGTGCCAGCAGCGGCTATGGGGGTAGGGACACTGAAGCTTTCTTT. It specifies CASSGYGGRDTEAFF.

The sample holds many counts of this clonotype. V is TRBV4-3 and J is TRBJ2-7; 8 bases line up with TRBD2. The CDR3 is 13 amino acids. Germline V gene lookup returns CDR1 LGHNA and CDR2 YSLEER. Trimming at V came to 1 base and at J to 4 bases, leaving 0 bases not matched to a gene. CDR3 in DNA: TGCGCCAGCAGCCAAGGACTAGCGTACGAGCAGTACTTC. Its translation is CASSQGLAYEQYF.

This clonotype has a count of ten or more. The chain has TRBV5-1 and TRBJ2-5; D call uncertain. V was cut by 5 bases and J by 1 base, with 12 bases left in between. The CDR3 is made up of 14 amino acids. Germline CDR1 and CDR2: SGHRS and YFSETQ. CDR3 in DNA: TGCGCCAGCAGGAAAGGGTTGGGCCAAGAGACCCAGTACTTC. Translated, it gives CASRKGLGQETQYF.

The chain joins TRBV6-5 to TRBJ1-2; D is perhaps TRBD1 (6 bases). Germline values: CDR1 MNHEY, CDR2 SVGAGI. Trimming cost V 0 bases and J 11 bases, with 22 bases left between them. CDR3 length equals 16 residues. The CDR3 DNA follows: TGTGCCAGCAGTTACTCGTACAGGGTTCCGGATTCCGGATACACCTTC. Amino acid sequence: CASSYSYRVPDSGYTF.

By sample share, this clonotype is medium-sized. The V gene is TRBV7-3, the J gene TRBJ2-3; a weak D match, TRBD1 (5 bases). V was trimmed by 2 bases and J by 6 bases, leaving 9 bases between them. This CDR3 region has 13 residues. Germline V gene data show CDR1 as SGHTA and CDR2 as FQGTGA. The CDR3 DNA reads TGTGCCAGCAGCTTAGCCCAGGGCGATACGCAGTATTTT. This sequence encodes CASSLAQGDTQYF.

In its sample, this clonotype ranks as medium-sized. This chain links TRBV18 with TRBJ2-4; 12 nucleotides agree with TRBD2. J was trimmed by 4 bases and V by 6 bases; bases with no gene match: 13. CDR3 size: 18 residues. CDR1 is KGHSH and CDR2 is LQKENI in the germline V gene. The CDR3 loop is CASSPRTSGATGKNIQYF. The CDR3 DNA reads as TGTGCCAGCTCCCCAAGGACTAGCGGGGCCACAGGAAAAAACATTCAGTACTTC.

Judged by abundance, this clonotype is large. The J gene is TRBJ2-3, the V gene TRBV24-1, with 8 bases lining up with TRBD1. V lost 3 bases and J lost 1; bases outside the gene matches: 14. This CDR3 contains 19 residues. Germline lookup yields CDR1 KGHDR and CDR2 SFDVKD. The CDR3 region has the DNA TGTGCCACCAGTGATGCACTTTGGACAGGGCAGGAGGGCACAGATACGCAGTATTTT. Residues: CATSDALWTGQEGTDTQYF.

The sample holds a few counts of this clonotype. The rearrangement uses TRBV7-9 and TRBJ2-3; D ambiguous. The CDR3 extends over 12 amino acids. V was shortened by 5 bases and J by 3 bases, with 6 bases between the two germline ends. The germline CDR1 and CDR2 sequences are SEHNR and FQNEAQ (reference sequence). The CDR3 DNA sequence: TGTGCCAGCAGCCCTTGGACAGATACGCAGTATTTT. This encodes CASSPWTDTQYF.

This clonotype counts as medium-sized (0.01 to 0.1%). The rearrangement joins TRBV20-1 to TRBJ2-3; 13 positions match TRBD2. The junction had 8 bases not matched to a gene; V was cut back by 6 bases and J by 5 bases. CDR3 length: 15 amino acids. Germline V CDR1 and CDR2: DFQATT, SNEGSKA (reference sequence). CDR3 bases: TGCAGTGCGGAAAGACTAGCGGGGGGAGAAGATACGCAGTATTTT. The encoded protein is CSAERLAGGEDTQYF.

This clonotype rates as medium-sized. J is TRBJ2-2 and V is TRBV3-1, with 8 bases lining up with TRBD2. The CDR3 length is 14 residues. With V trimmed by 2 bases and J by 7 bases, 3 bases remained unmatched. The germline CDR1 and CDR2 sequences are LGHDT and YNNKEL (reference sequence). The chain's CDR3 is CASSQRGGFGELFF. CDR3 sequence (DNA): TGTGCCAGCAGCCAACGGGGGGGCTTCGGGGAGCTGTTTTTT. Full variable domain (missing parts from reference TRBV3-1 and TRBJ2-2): DTAVSQTPKYLVTQMGNDKSIKCEQNLGHDTMYWYKQDSKKFLKIMFSYNNKELIINETVPNRFSPKSPDKAHLNLHINSLELGDSAVYFCASSQRGGFGELFFGEGSRLTVL.

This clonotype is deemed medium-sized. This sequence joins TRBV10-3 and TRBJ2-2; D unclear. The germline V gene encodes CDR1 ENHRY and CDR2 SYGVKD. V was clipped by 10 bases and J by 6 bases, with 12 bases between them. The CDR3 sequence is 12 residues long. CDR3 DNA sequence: TGTGCCAGCCATGTCAGCGCCGGGGAGCTGTTTTTT. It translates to CASHVSAGELFF.

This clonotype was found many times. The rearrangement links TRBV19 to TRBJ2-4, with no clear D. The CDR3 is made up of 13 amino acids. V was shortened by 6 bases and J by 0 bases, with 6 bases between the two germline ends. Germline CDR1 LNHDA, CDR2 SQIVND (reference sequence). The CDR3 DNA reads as TGTGCCAGTAGGCACAGAGCCAAAAACATTCAGTACTTC. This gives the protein CASRHRAKNIQYF.